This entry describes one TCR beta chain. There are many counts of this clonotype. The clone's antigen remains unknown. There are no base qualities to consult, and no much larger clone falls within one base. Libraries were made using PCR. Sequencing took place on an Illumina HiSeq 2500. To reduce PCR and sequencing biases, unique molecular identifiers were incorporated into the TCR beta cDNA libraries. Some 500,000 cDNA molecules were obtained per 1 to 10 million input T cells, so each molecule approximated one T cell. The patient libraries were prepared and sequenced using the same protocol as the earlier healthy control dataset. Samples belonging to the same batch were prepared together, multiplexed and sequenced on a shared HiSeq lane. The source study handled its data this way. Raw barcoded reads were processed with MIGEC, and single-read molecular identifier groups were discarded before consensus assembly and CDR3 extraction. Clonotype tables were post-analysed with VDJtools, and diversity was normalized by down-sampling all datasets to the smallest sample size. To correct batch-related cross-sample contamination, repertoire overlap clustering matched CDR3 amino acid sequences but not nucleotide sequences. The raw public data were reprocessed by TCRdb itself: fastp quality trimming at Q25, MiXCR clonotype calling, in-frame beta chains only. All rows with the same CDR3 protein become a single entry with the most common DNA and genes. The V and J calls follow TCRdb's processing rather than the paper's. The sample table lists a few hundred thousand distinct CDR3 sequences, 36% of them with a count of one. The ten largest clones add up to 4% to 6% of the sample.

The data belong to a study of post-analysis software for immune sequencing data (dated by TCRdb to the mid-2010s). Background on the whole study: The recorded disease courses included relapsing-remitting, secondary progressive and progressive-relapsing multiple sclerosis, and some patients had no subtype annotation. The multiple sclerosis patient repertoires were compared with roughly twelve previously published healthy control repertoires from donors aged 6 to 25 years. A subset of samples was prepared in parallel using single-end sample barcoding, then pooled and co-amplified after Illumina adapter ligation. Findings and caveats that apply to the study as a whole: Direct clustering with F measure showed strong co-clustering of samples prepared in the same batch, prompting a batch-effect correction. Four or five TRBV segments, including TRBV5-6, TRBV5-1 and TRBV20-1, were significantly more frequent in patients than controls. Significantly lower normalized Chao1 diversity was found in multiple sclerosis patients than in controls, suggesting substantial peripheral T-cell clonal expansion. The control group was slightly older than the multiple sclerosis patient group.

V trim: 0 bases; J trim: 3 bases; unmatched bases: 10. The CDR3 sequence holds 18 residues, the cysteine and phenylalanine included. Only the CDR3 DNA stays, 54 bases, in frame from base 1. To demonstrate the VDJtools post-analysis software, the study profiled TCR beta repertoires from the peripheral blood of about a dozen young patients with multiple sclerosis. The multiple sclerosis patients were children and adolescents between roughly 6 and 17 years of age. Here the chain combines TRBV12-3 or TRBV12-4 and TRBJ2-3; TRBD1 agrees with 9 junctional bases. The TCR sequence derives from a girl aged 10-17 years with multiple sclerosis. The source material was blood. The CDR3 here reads CASSLAMGTGGSTDTQYF. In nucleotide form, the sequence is TGTGCCAGCAGTTTAGCAATGGGAACAGGGGGCTCGACAGATACGCAGTATTTT.